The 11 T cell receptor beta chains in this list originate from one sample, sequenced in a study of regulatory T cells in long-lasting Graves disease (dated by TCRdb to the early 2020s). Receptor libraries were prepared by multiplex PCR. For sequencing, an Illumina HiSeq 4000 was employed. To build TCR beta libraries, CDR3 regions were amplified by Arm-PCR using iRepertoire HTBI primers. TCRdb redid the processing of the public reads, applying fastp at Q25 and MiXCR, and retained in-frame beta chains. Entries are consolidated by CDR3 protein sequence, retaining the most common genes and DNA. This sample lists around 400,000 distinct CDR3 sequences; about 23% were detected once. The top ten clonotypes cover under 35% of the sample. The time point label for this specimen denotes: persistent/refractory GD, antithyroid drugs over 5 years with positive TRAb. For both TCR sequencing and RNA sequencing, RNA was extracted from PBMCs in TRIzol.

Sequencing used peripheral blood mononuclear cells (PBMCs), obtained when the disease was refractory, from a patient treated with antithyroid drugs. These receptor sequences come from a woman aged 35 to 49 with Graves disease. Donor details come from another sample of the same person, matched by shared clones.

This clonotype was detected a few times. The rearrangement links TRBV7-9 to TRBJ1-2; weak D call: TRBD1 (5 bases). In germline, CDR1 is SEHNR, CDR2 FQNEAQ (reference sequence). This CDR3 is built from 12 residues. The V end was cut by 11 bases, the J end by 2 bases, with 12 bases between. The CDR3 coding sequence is TGTGCCTTGGGAGGGGTAAACTATGGCTACACCTTC. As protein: CALGGVNYGYTF.

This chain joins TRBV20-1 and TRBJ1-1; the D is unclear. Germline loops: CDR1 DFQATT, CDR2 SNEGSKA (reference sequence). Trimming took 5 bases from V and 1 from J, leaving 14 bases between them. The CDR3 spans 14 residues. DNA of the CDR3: TGCAGTGCTCCACGGCTTTTGGGGAACACTGAAGCTTTCTTT. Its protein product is CSAPRLLGNTEAFF.

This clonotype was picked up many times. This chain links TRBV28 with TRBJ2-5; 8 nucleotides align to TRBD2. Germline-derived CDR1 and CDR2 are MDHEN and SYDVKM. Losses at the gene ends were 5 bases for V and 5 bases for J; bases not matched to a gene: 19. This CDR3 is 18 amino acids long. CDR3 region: CASSPQGREELWGETQYF. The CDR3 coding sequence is TGTGCCAGCAGTCCCCAGGGGCGGGAGGAGCTTTGGGGGGAGACCCAGTACTTC.

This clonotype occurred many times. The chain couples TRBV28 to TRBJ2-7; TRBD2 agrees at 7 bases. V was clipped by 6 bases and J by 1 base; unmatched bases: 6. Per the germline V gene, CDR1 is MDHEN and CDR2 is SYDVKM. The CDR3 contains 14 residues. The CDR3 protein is CASSSVGRSYEQYF. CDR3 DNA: TGTGCCAGCAGCTCGGTCGGGAGGTCCTACGAGCAGTACTTC.

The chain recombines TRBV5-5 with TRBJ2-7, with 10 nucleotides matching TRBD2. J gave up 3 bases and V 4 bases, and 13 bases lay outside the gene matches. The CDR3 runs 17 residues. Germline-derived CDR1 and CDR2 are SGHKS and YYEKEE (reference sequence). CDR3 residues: CASSRPSRLAGYYEQYF. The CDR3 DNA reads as TGTGCCAGCAGCCGTCCCTCTCGACTAGCGGGCTACTACGAGCAGTACTTC.

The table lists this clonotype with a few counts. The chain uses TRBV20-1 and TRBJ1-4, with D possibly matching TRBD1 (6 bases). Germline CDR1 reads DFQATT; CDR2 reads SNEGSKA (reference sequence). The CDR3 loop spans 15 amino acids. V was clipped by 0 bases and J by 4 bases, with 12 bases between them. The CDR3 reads CSARDTGRSNEKLFF. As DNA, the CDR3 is TGCAGTGCTAGAGATACAGGGAGGAGTAATGAAAAACTGTTTTTT.

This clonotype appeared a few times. The DNA for the CDR3 is TGTGCCAGCAGGCCGGCAGGGGTTGGCTATGGCTACACCTTC. This encodes CASRPAGVGYGYTF. This sequence joins TRBV5-6 and TRBJ1-2; D might be TRBD1 (6 bases). The V gene lost 5 bases and the J gene lost 4 bases, with 15 bases spanning the gap. This CDR3 has 14 amino acids. Germline V gene data show CDR1 as SGHDT and CDR2 as YYEEEE.

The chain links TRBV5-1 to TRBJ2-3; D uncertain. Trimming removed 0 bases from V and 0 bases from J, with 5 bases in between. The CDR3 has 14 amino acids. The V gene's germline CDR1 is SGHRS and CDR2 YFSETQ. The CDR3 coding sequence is TGCGCCAGCAGCTTGGCCTTGAGCACAGATACGCAGTATTTT. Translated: CASSLALSTDTQYF.

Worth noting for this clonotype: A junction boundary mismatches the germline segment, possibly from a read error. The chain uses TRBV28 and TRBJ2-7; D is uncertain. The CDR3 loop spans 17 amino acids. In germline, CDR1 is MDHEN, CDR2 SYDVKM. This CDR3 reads CAGSLFSSHGNSYEQYF. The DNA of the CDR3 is TGTGCCGGCAGTTTATTTTCGTCTCATGGGAACTCCTACGAGCAGTACTTC.

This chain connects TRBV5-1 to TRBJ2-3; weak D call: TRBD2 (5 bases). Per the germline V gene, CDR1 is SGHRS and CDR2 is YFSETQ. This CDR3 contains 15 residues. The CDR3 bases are TGCACCGGCAGCCCGGCTAGCTTATCCACAGATACGCAGTATTTT. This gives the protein CTGSPASLSTDTQYF.

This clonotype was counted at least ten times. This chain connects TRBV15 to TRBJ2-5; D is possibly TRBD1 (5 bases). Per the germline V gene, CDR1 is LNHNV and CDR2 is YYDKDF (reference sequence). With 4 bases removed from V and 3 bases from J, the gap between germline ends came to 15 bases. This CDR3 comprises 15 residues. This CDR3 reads CATSNQGGWEETQYF. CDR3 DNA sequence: TGTGCCACCAGCAATCAGGGTGGCTGGGAAGAGACCCAGTACTTC.